Listed below are T cell receptor beta chains from one sample, sequenced in a study of T-cell reconstitution after alpha-beta-depleted transplantation in children. A single record per CDR3 protein comes from TCRdb applying MiXCR to the PCR reads. The data show approximately 400,000 distinct CDR3 sequences, with 15% to 20% seen just once and under 30% held by the top ten. This specimen consisted of PBMCs, mostly from graft donor cells, obtained 360 days after TCRalphabeta/CD19-depleted stem cell transplant. These TCRs come from a boy in the first two years of life who had a stem cell transplant for Wiskott-Aldrich syndrome, so the T cells may come from the graft donor. CDR3s include the opening cysteine and the closing phenylalanine or tryptophan. Fields, in order: J gene, clone size, D gene, V gene, CDR3 protein, CDR3 DNA. A D gene is named only where the DNA matches it firmly. Not all rows give a size; the values are once, few, many and, for expanded clones, a class.

>TRBJ2-7|few|-|TRBV7-9
CASSTLERNSYEQYF
TGTGCCAGCAGCACCCTCGAGAGGAATTCCTACGAGCAGTACTTC
>TRBJ2-5|-|TRBD1|TRBV20-1
CSASKDRGKETQYF
TGCAGTGCTTCTAAAGACAGGGGCAAAGAGACCCAGTACTTC
>TRBJ2-6|few|-|TRBV5-1
CASSLFGTSRSGANVLTF
TGCGCCAGCAGCTTATTCGGGACATCAAGATCGGGGGCCAACGTCCTGACTTTC
>TRBJ2-7|few|-|TRBV5-1
CASSSFGLIGYEQYF
TGCGCCAGCAGCTCCTTCGGACTGATTGGCTACGAGCAGTACTTC
>TRBJ2-7|few|-|TRBV10-3
CAISDGPYEQYF
TGTGCCATCTCGGACGGTCCCTACGAGCAGTACTTC
>TRBJ1-1|-|-|TRBV3-1
CASSQWSRLTEAFF
TGTGCCAGCAGCCAATGGTCGCGGTTAACTGAAGCTTTCTTT
>TRBJ1-6|-|-|TRBV7-6
CASSLAPGRANSPLHF
TGTGCCAGCAGCTTAGCGCCGGGCAGGGCCAATTCACCCCTCCACTTT
>TRBJ1-1|many|-|TRBV29-1
CSVRPLMRDTEAFF
TGCAGCGTTCGGCCTCTAATGAGGGACACTGAAGCTTTCTTT
>TRBJ2-7|-|TRBD1|TRBV9
CASSVVGTGGDEQYF
TGTGCCAGCAGCGTAGTCGGGACAGGGGGGGACGAGCAGTACTTC
>TRBJ2-5|few|-|TRBV29-1
CSVFGPGETQYF
TGCAGCGTCTTCGGGCCCGGGGAGACCCAGTACTTC
>TRBJ2-7|-|TRBD2|TRBV5-1
CASSSQPGLGPYEQYF
TGCGCCAGCAGCTCGCAACCGGGACTAGGACCCTACGAGCAGTACTTC
>TRBJ1-6|few|-|TRBV7-2
CASSLVGGSYNSPLHF
TGTGCCAGCAGCTTAGTCGGCGGCTCCTATAATTCACCCCTCCACTTT
>TRBJ2-7|-|TRBD1|TRBV20-1
CSASDPLDRGYEQYF
TGCAGTGCTAGTGATCCTTTAGACAGGGGATACGAGCAGTACTTC
>TRBJ2-7|-|-|TRBV6-1
CASKRGSNEEYF
TGTGCCAGCAAAAGGGGCAGCAACGAGGAGTACTTC
>TRBJ2-1|few|TRBD2|TRBV20-1
CSARDPRSLAAPSYNEQFF
TGCAGTGCTAGAGACCCAAGATCCCTAGCGGCCCCTTCCTACAATGAGCAGTTCTTC
>TRBJ2-7|-|-|TRBV30
CAWDINPTYEQYF
TGTGCCTGGGACATTAACCCTACCTACGAGCAGTACTTC
>TRBJ2-1|-|TRBD1|TRBV4-1
CASSKGQFEQFF
TGCGCCAGCAGCAAGGGACAGTTTGAGCAGTTCTTC
>TRBJ2-7|-|-|TRBV29-1
CSVYTGTEQYF
TGCAGCGTTTACACAGGGACCGAGCAGTACTTC
>TRBJ2-7|-|TRBD1|TRBV7-6
CASSLGQGATEQYF
TGTGCCAGCAGCTTAGGACAGGGGGCGACCGAGCAGTACTTC
>TRBJ1-2|-|-|TRBV20-1
CSATPRYYGYTF
TGCAGTGCGACCCCTCGCTACTATGGCTACACCTTC
>TRBJ2-3|-|TRBD1|TRBV11-1
CASSYPRQGRTDTQYF
TGTGCCAGCAGCTATCCACGACAGGGTCGCACAGATACGCAGTATTTT
>TRBJ1-5|-|-|TRBV6-1
CASSRDQPQHF
TGTGCCAGCAGCCGAGATCAGCCCCAGCATTTT
>TRBJ1-5|-|-|TRBV5-1
CASNFLRSNQPQHF
TGCGCCAGCAACTTCCTGCGGAGCAATCAGCCCCAGCATTTT
>TRBJ2-2|few|-|TRBV25-1
CASSERLNTGELFF
TGTGCCAGCAGTGAACGGCTCAACACCGGGGAGCTGTTTTTT
>TRBJ2-3|few|-|TRBV29-1
CSVAGPDTQYF
TGCAGCGTTGCCGGACCAGATACGCAGTATTTT
>TRBJ2-7|few|TRBD2|TRBV7-2
CASSLGGGVEQYF
TGTGCCAGCAGCTTAGGGGGAGGGGTAGAGCAGTACTTC
>TRBJ2-7|few|-|TRBV12-3/TRBV12-4
CASSFFMRETYEQYF
TGTGCCAGCAGTTTTTTTATGAGGGAGACCTACGAGCAGTACTTC
>TRBJ1-1|few|-|TRBV4-3
CASSQLYSPNTEAFF
TGCGCCAGCAGCCAATTATATTCCCCGAACACTGAAGCTTTCTTT
>TRBJ2-5|many|-|TRBV7-9
CASSFSYQETQYF
TGTGCCAGCAGCTTCAGCTACCAAGAGACCCAGTACTTC
>TRBJ2-5|few|-|TRBV29-1
CSVERETQYF
TGCAGCGTTGAACGGGAGACCCAGTACTTC
>TRBJ2-1|few|TRBD2|TRBV5-1
CASSTLAGGLNEQFF
TGCGCCAGCAGCACCCTAGCGGGGGGACTCAATGAGCAGTTCTTC
>TRBJ2-1|few|-|TRBV5-1
CASSFGPLDEQFF
TGCGCCAGCAGCTTCGGGCCCCTAGATGAGCAGTTCTTC
>TRBJ2-5|-|-|TRBV2
CASSVEAAIQETQYF
TGTGCCAGCAGTGTAGAGGCAGCGATTCAAGAGACCCAGTACTTC
>TRBJ2-1|few|TRBD2|TRBV27
CASRGGGYNEQFF
TGTGCCAGCAGAGGCGGGGGGTACAATGAGCAGTTCTTC
>TRBJ1-2|many|-|TRBV5-8
CASSSHFGGNYGYTF
TGTGCCAGCAGCTCTCACTTCGGGGGGAACTATGGCTACACCTTC
>TRBJ2-3|few|-|TRBV11-3
CASSLGIGEDTQYF
TGTGCCAGCAGCTTAGGGATAGGGGAAGATACGCAGTATTTT
>TRBJ2-7|-|-|TRBV7-9
CASSSAIHPAYEQYF
TGTGCCAGCAGCTCCGCAATCCATCCCGCCTACGAGCAGTACTTC
>TRBJ2-7|-|TRBD1|TRBV9
CASSVGQGHSYEQYF
TGTGCCAGCAGCGTAGGACAGGGCCACTCCTACGAGCAGTACTTC
>TRBJ2-3|-|-|TRBV30
CAWSATITDTQYF
TGTGCCTGGAGTGCAACTATCACAGATACGCAGTATTTT
>TRBJ1-6|-|TRBD1|TRBV6-5
CASSYSKGAGNSPLHF
TGTGCCAGCAGTTACTCGAAGGGGGCGGGCAATTCACCCCTCCACTTT
>TRBJ2-1|-|TRBD1|TRBV12-3/TRBV12-4
CASTPSGRGYNEQFF
TGTGCCAGCACTCCAAGCGGCAGGGGGTACAATGAGCAGTTCTTC
>TRBJ2-7|-|TRBD1|TRBV20-1
CSPGQPAGASYEQYF
TGCAGTCCGGGACAGCCGGCGGGTGCCTCCTACGAGCAGTACTTC
>TRBJ2-1|few|TRBD2|TRBV28
CASSLMVKGRAYNEQFF
TGTGCCAGCAGTTTAATGGTTAAGGGGAGGGCCTACAATGAGCAGTTCTTC
>TRBJ2-3|once|-|TRBV5-1
CASSSGDIADTQYF
TGCGCCAGCAGCTCGGGGGACATCGCAGATACGCAGTATTTT
>TRBJ2-3|few|TRBD2|TRBV4-2
CASSPWTSGRAASTDTQYF
TGTGCCAGCAGCCCATGGACTAGCGGGAGGGCCGCTAGCACAGATACGCAGTATTTT
>TRBJ2-7|few|-|TRBV10-2
CASSELGNLRHEQYF
TGCGCCAGCAGTGAGTTGGGGAATCTTCGACATGAGCAGTACTTC
>TRBJ1-2|-|TRBD1|TRBV6-1
CASGLAGQVYGYTF
TGTGCCAGCGGACTGGCGGGACAGGTCTATGGCTACACCTTC
>TRBJ2-3|few|-|TRBV7-9
CASSLLSRLSTDTQYF
TGTGCCAGCAGCTTGCTTAGTCGTCTTAGCACAGATACGCAGTATTTT
>TRBJ1-6|-|-|TRBV6-5
CASSSRTDNSPLHF
TGTGCCAGCAGTTCCCGGACAGATAATTCACCCCTCCACTTT